The subject of this entry is one TCR beta chain. Its antigen remains unknown. The record originates from a study of T-cell memory formation after mild COVID-19. Study-level information: TCR clusters mostly belonged to single donors.

Each CDR3 protein gets one entry after TCRdb re-called the 5' RACE reads with MiXCR. The sample holds 450,000 to 650,000 distinct CDR3 sequences, about 20% seen once. Study conclusions and caveats: Pre-infection memory contained some responding clones, which suggested that cross-reactive memory had joined. Among clones peaking at day 37 in the second wave, SARS-CoV-2 specificity remained unconfirmed. Clones that contracted from day 15 to 85 were balanced CD4/CD8, while later expanders leaned CD4+.

The sequence was collected from an adult woman who had mild COVID-19 (a few samples of this study predate the infection). Cell type and time point are not known. Sequencing was performed on PBMCs or a T cell subset sorted from them (not recorded which).

This CDR3 is CASSIGLAGGSIYNEQFF. The CDR3 DNA sequence: TGTGCCAGCAGCATAGGACTAGCGGGGGGTTCAATCTACAATGAGCAGTTCTTC. The chain is built from TRBV5-4 and TRBJ2-1, with TRBD2 matching over 14 bases. V gave up 4 bases and J gave up 3 bases; unmatched junction bases: 9. Germline V CDR1 and CDR2: SGHNT, YYREEE (reference sequence). The CDR3 is 18 residues long.